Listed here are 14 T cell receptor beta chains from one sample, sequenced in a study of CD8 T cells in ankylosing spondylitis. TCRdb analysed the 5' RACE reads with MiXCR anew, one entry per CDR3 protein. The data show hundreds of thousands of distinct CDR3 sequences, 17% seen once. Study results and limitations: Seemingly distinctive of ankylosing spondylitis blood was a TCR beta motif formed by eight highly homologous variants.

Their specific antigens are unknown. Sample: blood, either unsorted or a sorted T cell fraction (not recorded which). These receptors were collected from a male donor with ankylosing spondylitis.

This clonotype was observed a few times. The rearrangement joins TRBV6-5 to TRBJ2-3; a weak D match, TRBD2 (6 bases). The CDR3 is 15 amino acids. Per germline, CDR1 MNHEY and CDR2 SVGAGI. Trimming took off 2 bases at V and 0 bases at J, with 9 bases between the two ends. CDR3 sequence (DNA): TGTGCCAGCAGTTACGGGGGGACTAGCACAGATACGCAGTATTTT. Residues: CASSYGGTSTDTQYF.

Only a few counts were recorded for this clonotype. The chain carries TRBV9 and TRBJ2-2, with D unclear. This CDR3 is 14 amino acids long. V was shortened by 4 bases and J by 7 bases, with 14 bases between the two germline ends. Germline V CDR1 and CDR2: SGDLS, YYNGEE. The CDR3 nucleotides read TGTGCCAGCAGCCCAGTAGCCGCTCTCGGGGAGCTGTTTTTT. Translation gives CASSPVAALGELFF.

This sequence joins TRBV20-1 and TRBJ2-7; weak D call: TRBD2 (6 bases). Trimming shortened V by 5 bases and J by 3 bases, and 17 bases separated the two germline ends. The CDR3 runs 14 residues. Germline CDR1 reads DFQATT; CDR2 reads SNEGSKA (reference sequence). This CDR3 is CSAVTGREVYEQYF. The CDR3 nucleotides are TGCAGTGCTGTTACTGGCAGGGAGGTCTACGAGCAGTACTTC.

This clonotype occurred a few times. The CDR3 protein is CASSIGRGVTGELFF. The CDR3 coding sequence is TGTGCCAGCAGCATTGGCAGGGGGGTCACCGGGGAGCTGTTTTTT. The chain recombines TRBV7-9 with TRBJ2-2, with a possible D match to TRBD1 (7 bases). Germline lookup yields CDR1 SEHNR and CDR2 FQNEAQ (reference sequence). Trimming stripped 5 bases from V and 4 bases from J, with 14 bases between. The CDR3 is made up of 15 amino acids. Complete variable domain (other parts from reference TRBV7-9 and TRBJ2-2): DTGVSQNPRHKITKRGQNVTFRCDPISEHNRLYWYRQTLGQGPEFLTYFQNEAQLEKSRLLSDRFSAERPKGSFSTLEIQRTEQGDSAMYLCASSIGRGVTGELFFGEGSRLTVL.

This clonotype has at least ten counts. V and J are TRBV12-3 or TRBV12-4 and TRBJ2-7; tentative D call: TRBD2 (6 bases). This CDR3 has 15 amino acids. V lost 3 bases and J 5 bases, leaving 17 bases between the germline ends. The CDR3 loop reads CASSFKSEGPHEQYF. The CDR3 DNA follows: TGTGCCAGCAGTTTTAAGTCGGAGGGTCCTCACGAGCAGTACTTC.

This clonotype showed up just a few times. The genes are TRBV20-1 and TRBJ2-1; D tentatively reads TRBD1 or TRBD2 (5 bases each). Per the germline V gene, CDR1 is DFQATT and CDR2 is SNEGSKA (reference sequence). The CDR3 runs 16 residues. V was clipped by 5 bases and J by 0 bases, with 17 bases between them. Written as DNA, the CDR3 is TGCAGTGCTTGGGACCCAAGTAAGAGCTCCTACAATGAGCAGTTCTTC. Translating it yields CSAWDPSKSSYNEQFF.

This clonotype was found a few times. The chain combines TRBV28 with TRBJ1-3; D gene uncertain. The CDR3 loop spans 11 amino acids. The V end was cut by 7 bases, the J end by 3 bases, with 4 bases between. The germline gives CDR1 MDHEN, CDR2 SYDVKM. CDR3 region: CASIGGNTIYF. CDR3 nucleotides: TGTGCCAGCATTGGTGGAAACACCATATATTTT.

The CDR3 is CASSGGRDTQYF. The CDR3 region has the DNA TGCGCCAGCAGCGGGGGGCGAGATACGCAGTATTTT. The V and J genes are TRBV23-1 and TRBJ2-3, with TRBD2 as a possible D gene (7 bases). TRBV23-1 is an ORF; its function is uncertain. The CDR3 loop spans 12 amino acids. Trimming pared 6 bases from V and 5 bases from J, leaving 9 bases between.

The CDR3: CASSATSGTSGGGELFF. DNA of the CDR3: TGCGCCAGCAGCGCTACCTCCGGGACTAGCGGAGGCGGGGAGCTGTTTTTT. The chain uses TRBV5-1 and TRBJ2-2, with 11 bases identical to TRBD2. CDR3 length: 17 amino acids. Trimming removed 4 bases from V and 7 bases from J; junction bases left unmatched: 12. The germline V gene has CDR1 SGHRS and CDR2 YFSETQ.

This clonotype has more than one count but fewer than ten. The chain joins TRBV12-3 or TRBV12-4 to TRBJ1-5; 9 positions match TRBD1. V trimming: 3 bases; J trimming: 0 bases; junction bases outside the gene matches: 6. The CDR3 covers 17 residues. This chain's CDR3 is CASSFRTGAYSNQPQHF. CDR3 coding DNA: TGTGCCAGCAGTTTCAGGACAGGGGCTTATAGCAATCAGCCCCAGCATTTT.

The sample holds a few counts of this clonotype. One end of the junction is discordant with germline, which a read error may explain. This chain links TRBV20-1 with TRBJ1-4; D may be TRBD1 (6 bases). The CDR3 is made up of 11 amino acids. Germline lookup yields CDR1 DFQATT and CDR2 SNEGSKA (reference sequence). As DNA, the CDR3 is TGCAGTGCTCTCGAGGGGGACCCTCGACTTTTT. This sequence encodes CSALEGDPRLF.

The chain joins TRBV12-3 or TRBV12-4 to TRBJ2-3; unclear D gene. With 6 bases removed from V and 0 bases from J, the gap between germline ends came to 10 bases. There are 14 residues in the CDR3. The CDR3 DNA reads TGTGCCAGCAGGTTTTTGGGAAGCACAGATACGCAGTATTTT. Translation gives CASRFLGSTDTQYF.

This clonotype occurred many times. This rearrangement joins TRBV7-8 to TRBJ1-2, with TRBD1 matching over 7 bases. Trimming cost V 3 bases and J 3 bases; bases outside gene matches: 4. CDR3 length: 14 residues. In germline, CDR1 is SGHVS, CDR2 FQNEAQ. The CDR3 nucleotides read TGTGCCAGCAGCTTCCGGGACAGAGACTATGGCTACACCTTC. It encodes CASSFRDRDYGYTF.

This CDR3 is CAWNRQVTDTQYF. The CDR3 DNA follows: TGTGCCTGGAATAGGCAGGTAACAGATACGCAGTATTTT. V is TRBV30 and J is TRBJ2-3; D gene uncertain. Germline assignment: CDR1 GTSNPN and CDR2 SVGIG (reference sequence). CDR3 size: 13 residues. Trimming stripped 4 bases from V and 3 bases from J, with 11 bases between.